The entry below describes one T cell receptor beta chain. Its antigen remains undetermined. No base qualities exist here, and no much larger clone lies one base off it. This record belongs to a study of T cell changes during pregnancy in multiple sclerosis (dated by TCRdb to the late 2010s). About the investigation overall: Changes in the T cell repertoire over the course of pregnancy were examined in this study in women with multiple sclerosis.

Library preparation was by the immunoSEQ multiplex PCR assay. Sourced from immuneACCESS, this table was stored by TCRdb with only in-frame sequences that have V and J called. A share of the clones is absent; for the studies checked, an unresolved V gene accounts for under half, and the remainder has no known explanation. This sample lists around 50,000 clones; almost 95% were detected once. Of the sample, roughly 4% is held by the ten largest clones. There are 16 amino acids in the CDR3, from cysteine to phenylalanine inclusive. Only CDR3 DNA is held: 48 bases, read in frame from base 1. Germline trimming amounts to 4 bases on V and 4 bases on J, with 4 as the count of junction bases outside the gene matches. Sequences SEHNR (CDR1) and FQNEAQ (CDR2) are obtained from the germline V gene (reference sequence).

The receptor chain draws on TRBV7-9 and TRBJ2-3, with 14 junctional bases fitting TRBD2. The source material was CD8+ T cells from peripheral blood mononuclear cells, sampled in the first trimester of pregnancy. This receptor was identified in a female donor with multiple sclerosis, enrolled in a pregnancy study. The CDR3 sequence is CASSSTSGRAPDTQYF. At the DNA level, the sequence is TGTGCCAGCAGCTCGACTAGCGGGAGGGCCCCAGATACGCAGTATTTT.